This T cell receptor (beta chain) was identified in a study of tumor and adjacent non-tumor tissue in lung cancer. Whole-study context: Patients were aged 31 to 76, nine to eleven men and roughly five women, stage I to III. About 4.17 million productive TCRbeta reads were obtained per sample on average. Study-wide results and limits: Significantly higher TCR diversity was found in tumor than normal lung.

No cell sorting was done before RNA was extracted from the tissue. Distant lung tissue was collected more than 3 cm away from the tumor edge. Newly diagnosed lung cancer patients had thoracic surgery in China, August–late 2014, without prior chemotherapy. Three rounds of nested PCR, following a modified ARM-PCR protocol, produced the TCRbeta library. Using its own MiXCR run on the multiplex PCR reads, TCRdb lists one record per CDR3 protein. This table has about 86,000 distinct CDR3 sequences, 76% appearing once. As concerns this clonotype: The antigen is unknown.

This CDR3 region has 15 residues. V was pared by 8 bases and J by 12 bases, with 27 bases between. Germline loops: CDR1 SGHRS, CDR2 YFSETQ. The gene calls are TRBV5-1 and TRBJ2-1; possible D gene TRBD2, 5 bases. The sample consisted of distant non-tumor lung tissue. The source of this sequence is a woman aged 45-65 years with non-small cell lung cancer. The CDR3 spells CARSTEGRSVHGQFF. The CDR3, as DNA: TGCGCCAGAAGCACCGAGGGCAGGTCGGTCCATGGGCAGTTCTTC.